This TCR beta chain was captured by sequencing in a study of blood T cells in healthy people across ages. Alongside a J-beta primer mix, a sample-barcoded 5' primer served in a second PCR lasting about 7 to 11 cycles. MiXCR was run by TCRdb on the 5' RACE reads, yielding one entry per CDR3 protein. The data show about 780,000 distinct CDR3 sequences, with about a quarter seen just once and 3% held by the top ten. Germline CDR1 is MGHRA and CDR2 is YSYEKL. The CDR3 loop spans 14 amino acids. Trimming took 2 bases from V and 7 from J; bases not matched to a gene: 5. This clonotype was observed a few times. This sample was also put to use in a study of T cells of mothers and their children.

The chain uses TRBV4-1 and TRBJ2-5, with 9 bases that match TRBD1. The clonotype comes from a boy aged 5 to 17 in good health. Sequenced material: blood. The CDR3 spells CASSQTGGLGTQYF. The CDR3 DNA sequence: TGCGCCAGCAGCCAAACAGGGGGCCTCGGGACCCAGTACTTC.